This T cell receptor (beta chain) stems from a study of blood T cell repertoires in COVID-19. In the study overall: Samples taken during acute and convalescent COVID-19 were collected in the United States, Italy and Spain. Sources were T cells, B-cell-depleted T cells, or PBMCs; the material itself was cDNA or gDNA.

Source study methods: Using reference gene primer amplification, nucleated cell counts were estimated. Using immunoSEQ multiplex PCR, the repertoire was profiled, and TCRdb retains in-frame clones only, with some absent. V, J and clone size are taken as reported in that table, and D and trimming were inferred from the DNA itself. The sample yields 35,000 or so clones, around nine tenths seen once. CDR3 length: 15 residues. Germline V gives CDR1 MDHEN, CDR2 SYDVKM. J gave up 5 bases and V 5 bases, and 5 bases lay outside the gene matches. This sequence originates from a man between 60 and 75 years old with active or convalescent COVID-19. This chain joins TRBV28 and TRBJ1-6, with 8 bases lining up with TRBD1. The sample taken for sequencing was peripheral blood. The CDR3 coding sequence is TGTGCCAGCAGTCAGGGGGCGCGCCATAATTCACCCCTCCACTTT. Protein: CASSQGARHNSPLHF.